Sequencing of this TCR beta chain was carried out in a study of CD8+ T cells in alopecia areata. Study outcomes and limitations: TCR sharing across patients was less clear than in mice, possibly HLA-related. Lesional scalp, especially alopecia totalis/universalis, showed higher clonality than normal scalp. Under tofacitinib, fewer expanded CD8+ clones appeared among the top 100 scalp clones.

This clone was seen a handful of times. The antigen is unknown. The sample holds other DNA sequences that translate to the same CDR3. The treatment: oral pan-JAK inhibitor, 5-10 mg twice daily. Sorted populations comprised CD4+ and CD8+ T cells obtained from PBMCs. RNA extraction was followed by reverse transcription into cDNA, which acted as the sequencing template. Repertoires were generated with immunoSEQ multiplex PCR, while TCRdb's copy carries only in-frame clones and drops some. The repertoire holds over 150,000 clones, with less than 70% as singletons. The material sequenced was CD8+ T cells sorted from blood, taken at week 24, from a patient treated with tofacitinib. The TCR sequence derives from a human donor with alopecia areata.

The CDR3 loop is CASSLWGNQPQHF. CDR3 nucleotide sequence: TGTGCCAGCAGTTTATGGGGCAATCAGCCCCAGCATTTT. The chain has TRBV27 and TRBJ1-5, with D unclear. CDR1 and CDR2 from the germline V gene are MNHEY and SMNVEV (reference sequence). V lost 1 base and J lost 2, with 3 bases in between. This CDR3 is 13 amino acids long.